This T cell receptor (beta chain) is drawn from a study of blood T cell repertoires in COVID-19. The wider study: COVID-19 samples from acute and convalescent phases originated in the United States, Italy and Spain. Nucleic acid was either cDNA or gDNA, and it came from T cells, B-cell-depleted T cells, or PBMCs.

Authors' methods: Amplification with reference gene primers provided the estimates of nucleated cell counts. Assay: immunoSEQ multiplex PCR; the TCRdb copy retains only in-frame clones and omits some. V, J and clone size derive from that table, while D and trimming were established from the DNA sequence. The data show roughly 100,000 clones, approximately 84% seen once. The length of the CDR3 is 14 residues. The germline V gene encodes CDR1 SNHLY and CDR2 FYNNEI. V was pared by 6 bases and J by 7 bases, with 9 bases of the junction left unmatched. The sequenced material came from peripheral blood. The sequence was obtained from a man older than 75 with active or convalescent COVID-19. This chain uses TRBV2 with TRBJ1-5, with TRBD1 identical over 7 bases. The CDR3 loop reads CASSLDRVRQPQHF. The CDR3 DNA is TGTGCCAGCAGCCTCGACAGGGTACGGCAGCCCCAGCATTTT.